This entry lists 21 T cell receptor beta chains sequenced from one sample in a study of blood T cells in healthy people across ages. PCR was performed a second time for about 7 to 12 cycles using a sample-barcoded 5' primer and a J-beta primer mix. TCRdb passed the 5' RACE reads through MiXCR, listing each CDR3 protein once. The repertoire holds about 970,000 distinct CDR3 sequences, 51% seen once, with 20% to 25% in the top ten. The material sequenced was blood. These receptors were collected from a woman aged 55-70 years in good health.

About this clonotype: This sequence may be a read error, since a much larger clone differs from it by one base. The V call is TRBV29-1, the J call TRBJ2-7; a weak D match, TRBD1 (5 bases). Germline loops: CDR1 SQVTM, CDR2 ANQGSEA. CDR3 length: 11 amino acids. The CDR3 region is CSGEGLREQYF. CDR3 coding DNA: TGCAGCGGTGAAGGCCTCAGGGAACAGTACTTC.

This rearrangement joins TRBV5-1 to TRBJ2-3; TRBD2 matches 8 bases. CDR1 is SGHRS and CDR2 is YFSETQ in the germline V gene. The CDR3 is made up of 15 amino acids. With V trimmed by 7 bases and J by 9 bases, 16 bases remained unmatched. CDR3 sequence (DNA): TGCGCCAGCGCCCGGGGGACTAGAAACCCTGGGACGCAGTATTTT. Protein: CASARGTRNPGTQYF.

The V call is TRBV19, the J call TRBJ2-7, with D tentatively TRBD1 or TRBD2 (5 bases each). The CDR3 sequence is 14 residues long. V was shortened by 3 bases and J by 3 bases, with 12 bases between the two germline ends. Germline V gene lookup returns CDR1 LNHDA and CDR2 SQIVND (reference sequence). The CDR3, as DNA: TGTGCCAGTAGTATCCGGGGCGGAGACTACGAGCAGTACTTC. Translation: CASSIRGGDYEQYF.

The chain combines TRBV11-2 with TRBJ2-1, with 10 nucleotides matching TRBD2. The CDR3 is 13 residues long. V gave up 5 bases and J gave up 15 bases; unmatched junction bases: 10. Germline CDR1 and CDR2: SGHAT and FQNNGV. The CDR3 DNA follows: TGTGCCAGCAGCCCAGGAGCGGGAGGGCGTCTGTTCTTC. Protein product: CASSPGAGGRLFF.

This clonotype was picked up a small number of times. The chain links TRBV11-1 to TRBJ2-7; D ambiguous. The DNA end is more similar to TRBJ2-5, so the J call may be wrong. This CDR3 contains 13 residues. In germline, CDR1 is SGHAT, CDR2 FQDESV (reference sequence). Here the CDR3 reads CASSLSYGETQYF. The CDR3 DNA sequence: TGTGCCAGCAGCTTATCATACGGGGAGACCCAGTACTTC.

The chain employs TRBV28 and TRBJ1-2; D remains unclear. Trimming took 6 bases from V and 8 from J, leaving 19 bases between them. CDR1 and CDR2 (germline): MDHEN, SYDVKM. The CDR3 length is 14 residues. CDR3 in amino acids: CASSPSLGGGGYTF. In DNA, the CDR3 is TGTGCCAGCAGCCCCTCACTAGGAGGCGGGGGCTACACCTTC.

The rearrangement joins TRBV7-9 to TRBJ1-6; tentative D call: TRBD1 (5 bases). Germline V gene data show CDR1 as SEHNR and CDR2 as FQNEAQ (reference sequence). Trimming shortened V by 5 bases and J by 15 bases, and 14 bases separated the two germline ends. This CDR3 region has 12 residues. The CDR3, as DNA: TGTGCCAGCAGCCCTCAGGGTCTTCTCCTCCACTTT. Translated: CASSPQGLLLHF.

In this sample, this clonotype turned up a few times. The gene calls are TRBV29-1 and TRBJ2-5; no definite D call. The CDR3 spans 11 residues. CDR1 SQVTM and CDR2 ANQGSEA come from the germline V gene. CDR3 in amino acids: CTLSLSETQYF. As DNA, the CDR3 is TGCACCCTTAGCTTGTCGGAGACCCAGTACTTC.

There are a few counts of this clonotype. The rearrangement links TRBV21-1 to TRBJ1-1; the tabulated D call, TRBD1, remains unverified against the DNA. TRBV21-1 is termed a pseudogene. There are 18 residues in the CDR3. As DNA, the CDR3 is TGTGCCAGCAGCAAACGCGACAGGGGTAGGACTAGGCGAGTTGAAGCTTTCTTT. Its protein product is CASSKRDRGRTRRVEAFF.

The V gene is TRBV29-1, the J gene TRBJ2-7; no firm D call. The CDR3 has 12 amino acids. Germline CDR1 reads SQVTM; CDR2 reads ANQGSEA. V lost 4 bases and J 6 bases, leaving 13 bases between the germline ends. CDR3 nucleotide sequence: TGCAGCGTTGGACATCTAGGGTCCGAGCAGTACTTC. Translating gives CSVGHLGSEQYF.

This rearrangement joins TRBV2 to TRBJ2-3, with D maybe TRBD2 (5 bases). The CDR3 spans 11 residues. Germline loops: CDR1 SNHLY, CDR2 FYNNEI. Trimming cost V 8 bases and J 7 bases, with 10 bases left between them. The CDR3 sequence: CASVSGYTQYF. For the CDR3, the DNA is TGTGCCAGCGTATCGGGATATACGCAGTATTTT. Complete variable domain (other parts from reference TRBV2 and TRBJ2-3): EPEVTQTPSHQVTQMGQEVILRCVPISNHLYFYWYRQILGQKVEFLVSFYNNEISEKSEIFDDQFSVERPDGSNFTLKIRSTKLEDSAMYFCASVSGYTQYFGPGTRLTVL.

The rearrangement uses TRBV7-2 and TRBJ2-1; D call uncertain. The germline V gene has CDR1 SGHTA and CDR2 FQGNSA. The length of the CDR3 is 14 residues. Trimming took off 3 bases at V and 8 bases at J, with 14 bases between the two ends. In DNA form, the CDR3 reads TGTGCCAGCAGCTTCGAGTTGAGGCAGGATGAGCAGTTCTTC. It specifies CASSFELRQDEQFF.

Details on this clonotype: At one of its ends the junction is not consistent with the germline gene, which may arise from a read error. V gene TRBV29-1 combines with J gene TRBJ2-3; D perhaps matches TRBD2 (5 bases). The CDR3 is 13 residues long. Germline assignment: CDR1 SQVTM and CDR2 ANQGSEA. The CDR3 is CSGTRVGTDMQYF. CDR3 DNA sequence: TGCAGCGGAACGCGGGTCGGCACAGATATGCAGTATTTT.

The chain joins TRBV7-9 to TRBJ1-2; a possible D gene is TRBD1 (5 bases). Germline loops: CDR1 SEHNR, CDR2 FQNEAQ (reference sequence). Trimming took 5 bases from V and 7 from J, leaving 11 bases between them. This CDR3 spans 12 amino acids. This chain's CDR3 is CASSPTDSGYTF. As DNA, the CDR3 is TGTGCCAGCAGCCCCACTGACAGTGGCTACACCTTC.

V gene TRBV7-9 combines with J gene TRBJ2-1; 15 bases are shared with TRBD2. Germline V gene lookup returns CDR1 SEHNR and CDR2 FQNEAQ (reference sequence). The CDR3 covers 14 residues. With 10 bases clipped from V and 7 bases from J, the junction kept 5 bases outside the gene matches. This chain's CDR3 is CATPGLAGGNEQFF. The CDR3 nucleotides are TGTGCCACCCCGGGACTAGCGGGAGGTAATGAGCAGTTCTTC.

The J gene is TRBJ2-1, the V gene TRBV4-1; 12 bases map to TRBD2. This CDR3 has 17 residues. Germline V gene sequence: CDR1 MGHRA, CDR2 YSYEKL. V shed 0 bases and J 8 bases; nucleotides not matched to a gene: 8. The DNA of the CDR3 is TGCGCCAGCAGCCAAGATGGATCCGGACTAGCGGGATATGAGCAGTTCTTC. This codes for CASSQDGSGLAGYEQFF.

The chain recombines TRBV29-1 with TRBJ2-5; TRBD1 aligns across 7 bases. The CDR3 runs 14 residues. Germline V gene sequence: CDR1 SQVTM, CDR2 ANQGSEA. V lost 5 bases and J lost 13; bases outside the gene matches: 19. The CDR3 sequence is CSVKYQDRWNERYF. CDR3 in DNA: TGCAGCGTTAAGTACCAGGACAGGTGGAACGAGCGGTACTTC.

This rearrangement joins TRBV6-5 to TRBJ2-7, with TRBD2 identical over 11 bases. Germline assignment: CDR1 MNHEY and CDR2 SVGAGI. With 0 bases clipped from V and 1 base from J, the junction kept 5 bases outside the gene matches. The CDR3 is 17 amino acids. CDR3 protein: CASSYSTSGSKSYEQYF. The CDR3 DNA reads TGTGCCAGCAGTTACTCCACTAGCGGGAGTAAATCCTACGAGCAGTACTTC.

The rearrangement links TRBV12-3 or TRBV12-4 to TRBJ2-1; D call uncertain. The V end was cut by 5 bases, the J end by 7 bases, with 21 bases between. The CDR3 has 16 residues. The DNA for the CDR3 is TGTGCCAGCAGTCCCGTAGCTGGGAACCGTGGGAATGAGCAGTTCTTC. As protein: CASSPVAGNRGNEQFF.

This chain uses TRBV13 with TRBJ2-5, with D perhaps given as TRBD1 or TRBD2 (5 bases each). The J call may be mistaken, given a closer DNA end match to TRBJ2-7. Germline V lookup: CDR1 PRHDT, CDR2 FYEKMQ (reference sequence). The CDR3 has 13 amino acids. This chain's CDR3 is CASSLRVGTEQYF. The CDR3 DNA reads as TGTGCCAGCAGCTTACGGGTGGGGACCGAGCAGTACTTC.

The rearrangement links TRBV2 to TRBJ2-1; D perhaps matches TRBD2 (5 bases). This CDR3 is 15 amino acids long. Germline V CDR1 and CDR2: SNHLY, FYNNEI. The ends were cut back, 8 bases at V and 0 bases at J, with 14 bases in the middle. The CDR3, as DNA: TGTGCCAGCGGATCGCTAGGGAGCTCCTACAATGAGCAGTTCTTC. It encodes CASGSLGSSYNEQFF.